This T cell receptor (beta chain) was profiled in a study of PD-1 blockade in classical Hodgkin lymphoma (TCRdb year 2020). Turning to the overall study: Nivolumab dosing was 3 mg/kg intravenously every 2 weeks, continuing until either disease progression or unacceptable toxicity. The study used CyTOF and TCR beta sequencing to define a peripheral blood immune signature of response to PD-1 blockade in classical Hodgkin lymphoma.

What the time point label conveys for this sample: cycle 1 day 1 (C1D1), immediately before nivolumab initiation. Relapse after autologous stem cell transplantation had occurred in all trial patients, and cohorts A, B and C were distinguished by prior brentuximab vedotin exposure. A total of around 60 patients with relapsed/refractory classical Hodgkin lymphoma made up the trial cohort, and each patient's best overall response was complete response, partial response or progressive disease. Trial patients were treated with single-agent nivolumab in the multi-cohort phase II CheckMate 205 trial. An independent review committee assessed best overall response using the 2007 International Working Group response criteria. PBMCs from the trial were collected at three points: immediately before nivolumab initiation (C1D1), and during therapy at cycle 2 day 1 and cycle 4 day 1. Peripheral blood was collected in 8 mL Vacutainer Cell Preparation Tubes, from which PBMCs were isolated by centrifugation and then cryopreserved.

Comment on this clone: The target of this receptor is not known. No clone much larger than this one lies a single base away; base qualities are absent.

Genomic DNA was extracted with the Qiagen DNeasy kit from unsorted PBMCs and from negatively selected CD4+ and CD8+ fractions. TCR beta CDR3 regions were subjected to amplification by immunoSEQ multiplex PCR with primers that anneal to V and J segments. Amplification bias was minimized using a synthetic immune receptor repertoire, and residual bias was removed computationally after sequencing. The source study handled its data this way. Repertoire diversity was quantified as the Shannon entropy index using custom Python scripts. Unsorted, CD4+ and CD8+ repertoires were analyzed separately, except in combined analyses where CD4+ and CD8+ sequences were merged in silico. Clonal expansion was defined as a frequency increase of at least 2-fold after treatment compared with C1D1, and clones undetected at baseline were assigned a pseudocount of 0.5. Clones with 0 or 1 copy at C1D1 were defined as singleton clones, while clones with 2 or more copies were defined as non-singleton clones. By matching protein sequences in sorted samples from the same patient, clones expanded in unsorted samples were annotated as CD4+, CD8+ or unknown. Wilcoxon tests on paired samples were used to test changes in diversity from C1D1 to C4D1. TCRdb mirrors the immuneACCESS table, restricted to in-frame sequences. Some clones are absent from its copies; in checked studies, under half trace to an unresolved V gene, and the reason for the others is unknown. The V and J calls and clone size were taken over from that table, and D and trimming were inferred from the DNA. For this sample there are about 100,000 clones; approximately 88% appear just once. Less than 15% of the sample rests with the top ten.

The junction carries 11 bases between V and J, which are trimmed by 10 bases and 0 bases respectively. Reading from cysteine to phenylalanine, the CDR3 counts 13 amino acids. Solely the CDR3 DNA is kept, with 39 bases framed from the first base. The germline V gene yields ENHRY for CDR1 and SYGVKD for CDR2. General conclusions and limits of the study: Diversity was lower in patients who began nivolumab less than 1 year after ASCT, so these patients were left out of later analyses to avoid confounding by immune reconstitution. The study covered only a single clinical trial cohort, and the causes of the repertoire differences, possibly disease activity or prior therapy, were still not defined. Baseline TCR diversity was reported as lower in newly diagnosed patients than in healthy donors, and lower still in relapsed/refractory patients. Trial patients achieving complete response had baseline diversity similar to newly diagnosed patients, whereas partial responders and progressors had significantly lower diversity. A significant rise by C4D1 was seen in CD4+ but not CD8+ TCR diversity (p=0.0027 vs p=0.16), with the rise being most apparent in complete responders (p=0.02).

The V gene is TRBV10-3 and the J gene is TRBJ2-3; the D call could be TRBD1 or TRBD2, with each sharing 6 bases. This clonotype was obtained from a human donor with classical Hodgkin lymphoma. The sequencing here drew on peripheral blood mononuclear cells (PBMCs), taken at baseline. The CDR3 in this case is CANGGSSTDTQYF. The DNA sequence is TGTGCCAACGGGGGCAGCAGCACAGATACGCAGTATTTT.